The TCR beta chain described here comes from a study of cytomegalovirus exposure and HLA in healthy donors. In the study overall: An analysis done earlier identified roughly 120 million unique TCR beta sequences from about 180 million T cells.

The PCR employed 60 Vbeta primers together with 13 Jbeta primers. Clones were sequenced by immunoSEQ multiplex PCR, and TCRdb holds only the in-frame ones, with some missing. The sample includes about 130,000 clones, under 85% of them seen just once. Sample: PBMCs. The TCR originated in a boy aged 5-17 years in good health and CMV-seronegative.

In DNA, the CDR3 is TGTGCCAGCAGCGTATTTACAAATCCTAACTATGGCTACACCTTC. Protein product: CASSVFTNPNYGYTF. J is TRBJ1-2 and V is TRBV9; D ambiguous. Germline CDR1 is SGDLS and CDR2 is YYNGEE. The CDR3 covers 15 residues. V lost 1 base and J 0 bases, leaving 10 bases between the germline ends.